Presented here are 28 T cell receptor beta chains from one specimen sequenced in a study of T cell responses to AZD1222 COVID-19 vaccine. The table came from immunoSEQ multiplex PCR; TCRdb's copy has only in-frame clones and leaves some out. The data hold about 140,000 clones, with 85% to 95% observed a single time. The sequenced sample was peripheral blood, obtained 28 days after the second AZD1222 dose. The receptors were gathered from an adult who received the AZD1222 COVID-19 vaccine.

As for this clone: This CDR3 is also generated by other DNA sequences in the sample. V usage is TRBV7-9 and J usage is TRBJ1-1; D remains unclear. The germline CDR1 and CDR2 sequences are SEHNR and FQNEAQ (reference sequence). This CDR3 is built from 13 residues. V lost 0 bases and J 2 bases, leaving 4 bases between the germline ends. The CDR3 reads CASSLAGNTEAFF. CDR3 nucleotide sequence: TGTGCCAGCAGCTTAGCGGGTAACACTGAAGCTTTCTTT.

The V call is TRBV5-1, the J call TRBJ1-1; D gene unclear. Trimming pared 0 bases from V and 1 base from J, leaving 7 bases between. The V gene's germline CDR1 is SGHRS and CDR2 YFSETQ. The CDR3 covers 14 residues. CDR3 region: CASSLDTTNTEAFF. CDR3 sequence (DNA): TGCGCCAGCAGCTTGGATACAACGAACACTGAAGCTTTCTTT.

This chain uses TRBV30 with TRBJ1-2; a weak D match, TRBD1 (5 bases). Trimming shortened V by 3 bases and J by 8 bases, and 16 bases separated the two germline ends. The CDR3 spans 13 residues. CDR1 and CDR2 (germline): GTSNPN, SVGIG (reference sequence). The CDR3: CAWSQGPGWGYTF. The CDR3 bases are TGTGCCTGGAGCCAGGGACCGGGCTGGGGCTACACCTTC.

This clone was counted once. V gene TRBV19 combines with J gene TRBJ1-2, with 10 bases matching TRBD1. Germline CDR1 reads LNHDA; CDR2 reads SQIVND (reference sequence). Germline trimming cut 5 bases from V and 3 bases from J; bases unmatched to any gene: 9. The CDR3 loop spans 16 amino acids. The CDR3 coding sequence is TGTGCCAGTAGTTTCTCCGGGACAGGGGTTTACTATGGCTACACCTTC. Translated: CASSFSGTGVYYGYTF.

DNA of the CDR3: TGTGCCAGCAGGGTGGAGACCCGGCGGGGCTACACCTTC. Protein sequence: CASRVETRRGYTF. The chain couples TRBV2 to TRBJ1-2; D gene ambiguous. The CDR3 runs to 13 residues. Germline values: CDR1 SNHLY, CDR2 FYNNEI. Trimming shortened V by 6 bases and J by 8 bases, and 16 bases separated the two germline ends. Complete variable domain (other parts from reference TRBV2 and TRBJ1-2): EPEVTQTPSHQVTQMGQEVILRCVPISNHLYFYWYRQILGQKVEFLVSFYNNEISEKSEIFDDQFSVERPDGSNFTLKIRSTKLEDSAMYFCASRVETRRGYTFGSGTRLTVV.

V usage is TRBV2 and J usage is TRBJ2-3; TRBD2 is a possible D gene (6 bases). Per germline, CDR1 SNHLY and CDR2 FYNNEI. Trimming removed 5 bases at V and 5 bases at J, with 17 bases between. The CDR3 totals 15 residues. This CDR3 is CASSQTSPGGDTQYF. In nucleotides, the CDR3 is TGTGCCAGCAGTCAGACCTCACCCGGGGGAGATACGCAGTATTTT.

The count of this clone is one. The rearrangement links TRBV6-2 or TRBV6-3 to TRBJ2-7; 10 positions match TRBD1. Trimming removed 3 bases from V and 4 bases from J; junction bases left unmatched: 9. The V gene's germline CDR1 is MNHEY and CDR2 SVGEGT. CDR3 length: 16 amino acids. The CDR3 region has the DNA TGTGCCAGCAGTTATACTCGGGACAGGGGAAGATACGAGCAGTACGTC. Translating gives CASSYTRDRGRYEQYV.

J is TRBJ1-4 and V is TRBV5-1; 9 bases match TRBD1. CDR3 length: 15 residues. Germline CDR1 reads SGHRS; CDR2 reads YFSETQ. With 3 bases clipped from V and 3 bases from J, the junction kept 3 bases outside the gene matches. The DNA for the CDR3 is TGCGCCAGCAGCTGGAACAGGGGGCCTAATGAAAAACTGTTTTTT. Its protein is CASSWNRGPNEKLFF.

The rearrangement uses TRBV7-2 and TRBJ1-6; D is perhaps TRBD1 (6 bases). Between the trimmed V and J ends, which lost 4 bases and 9 bases, there was a span of 13 bases. Germline CDR1 SGHTA, CDR2 FQGNSA. The CDR3 consists of 14 residues. CDR3 bases: TGTGCCAGCAGCTATGACAGGAGGCGTTCACCCCTCCACTTT. Amino acid sequence: CASSYDRRRSPLHF.

The V and J genes are TRBV2 and TRBJ1-3; no reliable D call. V shed 6 bases and J shed 0 bases, with 15 bases lying between them. CDR1 and CDR2 from the germline V gene are SNHLY and FYNNEI. The CDR3 contains 16 residues. The CDR3 reads CASRATSVVSGNTIYF. Here the CDR3 DNA reads TGTGCCAGCAGGGCAACGTCGGTGGTCTCTGGAAACACCATATATTTT.

As to this clone: Other nucleotide sequences in the sample specify the same CDR3. This chain uses TRBV18 with TRBJ1-6, with D tentatively TRBD1 (6 bases). This CDR3 has 12 amino acids. The V end lost 6 bases, the J end lost 10 bases, and 10 bases lay between the germline ends. CDR1 is KGHSH, CDR2 LQKENI, per germline. In DNA, the CDR3 is TGTGCCAGCTCCCCAGGGGAATCACCCCTCCACTTT. Amino acids: CASSPGESPLHF. Together with reference TRBV18 and TRBJ1-6, the CDR3 gives the full variable domain: NAGVMQNPRHLVRRRGQEARLRCSPMKGHSHVYWYRQLPEEGLKFMVYLQKENIIDESGMPKERFSAEFPKEGPSILRIQQVVRGDSAAYFCASSPGESPLHFGNGTRLTVT.

This chain uses TRBV18 with TRBJ1-5, with a weak D call TRBD1 (5 bases). Trimming shortened V by 4 bases and J by 3 bases, and 16 bases separated the two germline ends. Germline values: CDR1 KGHSH, CDR2 LQKENI. This CDR3 is 16 amino acids long. CDR3 bases: TGTGCCAGCTCACAGACCTGGGGCCAGCTCAATCAGCCCCAGCATTTT. Encoded protein: CASSQTWGQLNQPQHF.

The chain couples TRBV6-5 to TRBJ1-5; no firm D call. With 0 bases removed from V and 7 bases from J, the gap between germline ends came to 7 bases. The CDR3 length is 13 residues. Germline lookup yields CDR1 MNHEY and CDR2 SVGAGI. CDR3: CASSYSIGQPQHF. CDR3 DNA: TGTGCCAGCAGTTACTCGATAGGACAGCCCCAGCATTTT.

The V call is TRBV6-1, the J call TRBJ2-1; D unresolved. V was clipped by 1 base and J by 9 bases, with 10 bases between them. The germline V gene has CDR1 MNHNS and CDR2 SASEGT. The CDR3 is 13 residues long. The CDR3 loop reads CASSEGPIGEQFF. The CDR3 DNA follows: TGTGCCAGCAGTGAAGGACCCATCGGTGAGCAGTTCTTC.

CDR3 nucleotides: TGTGCCAGCAAGAGGGACAGGGTCCCGGGATGGACCCAGTACTTC. It is translated as CASKRDRVPGWTQYF. The chain carries TRBV2 and TRBJ2-5; TRBD1 aligns across 9 bases. The germline gives CDR1 SNHLY, CDR2 FYNNEI. The V gene end was trimmed by 7 bases and the J gene end by 7 bases; junction bases not matched to a gene: 13. This CDR3 has 15 residues. The full variable domain, in which reference TRBV2 and TRBJ2-5 provide the parts outside the CDR3, is EPEVTQTPSHQVTQMGQEVILRCVPISNHLYFYWYRQILGQKVEFLVSFYNNEISEKSEIFDDQFSVERPDGSNFTLKIRSTKLEDSAMYFCASKRDRVPGWTQYFGPGTRLLVL.

The J gene is TRBJ2-2, the V gene TRBV7-2; TRBD2 aligns across 7 bases. Losses at the gene ends were 2 bases for V and 3 bases for J; bases not matched to a gene: 3. CDR1 SGHTA and CDR2 FQGNSA come from the germline V gene. The CDR3 spans 15 residues. The CDR3 region is CASSLQAGDTGELFF. CDR3 nucleotides: TGTGCCAGCAGCTTACAGGCGGGAGACACCGGGGAGCTGTTTTTT.

The rearrangement joins TRBV30 to TRBJ2-7; 13 bases are shared with TRBD2. The CDR3 spans 16 residues. V lost 2 bases, J lost 1 base, and 5 bases stayed unmatched. Germline V gene sequence: CDR1 GTSNPN, CDR2 SVGIG (reference sequence). The CDR3 nucleotides read TGTGCCTGGAGTCACAAGGGACTAGCGGGGTCCTACGAGCAGTACTTC. Translation gives CAWSHKGLAGSYEQYF.

This clone was detected only a few times. The chain links TRBV4-1 to TRBJ2-3; D is possibly TRBD2 (5 bases). Deletions cut 2 bases from V and 0 bases from J, with 9 bases between. CDR1 MGHRA and CDR2 YSYEKL come from the germline V gene. The length of the CDR3 is 15 residues. The CDR3 DNA is TGCGCCAGCAGCCAATACGGGGATAGCACAGATACGCAGTATTTT. Its translation is CASSQYGDSTDTQYF.

The V and J genes are TRBV4-1 and TRBJ1-2; D remains ambiguous. The V gene's germline CDR1 is MGHRA and CDR2 YSYEKL. V lost 0 bases and J lost 4, with 12 bases in between. The CDR3 is 15 amino acids. The CDR3 loop reads CASSQDSGRPYGYTF. The CDR3 DNA is TGCGCCAGCAGCCAAGATTCAGGACGGCCCTATGGCTACACCTTC.

The genes are TRBV28 and TRBJ1-2; D remains ambiguous. The germline V and J ends were trimmed by 2 bases and 0 bases, with 13 bases remaining between them. This CDR3 is 16 amino acids long. Germline-derived CDR1 and CDR2 are MDHEN and SYDVKM. The CDR3 reads CASSLDQAGPNYGYTF. In DNA, the CDR3 is TGTGCCAGCAGTTTAGATCAGGCAGGACCTAACTATGGCTACACCTTC.

In DNA, the CDR3 is TGTGCCAGCAGCTCGTTAGCGGGAGGAGGCCCCACAGATACGCAGTATTTT. Its translation is CASSSLAGGGPTDTQYF. This chain uses TRBV7-2 with TRBJ2-3; TRBD2 agrees at 10 bases. Germline V gives CDR1 SGHTA, CDR2 FQGNSA. V lost 4 bases and J lost 2; bases outside the gene matches: 9. This CDR3 is built from 17 residues.

CDR3 protein: CASSQVSSAVAFF. In nucleotides, the CDR3 is TGTGCCAGCAGCCAAGTGAGTTCGGCGGTAGCTTTCTTT. The chain combines TRBV3-1 (or the pseudogene TRBV3-2) with TRBJ1-1; unclear D gene. The V gene's germline CDR1 is LGHDT and CDR2 YNNKEL (reference sequence). This CDR3 comprises 13 residues. Deletions cut 1 base from V and 10 bases from J, with 13 bases between.

The chain employs TRBV12-3 or TRBV12-4 and TRBJ2-7; D ambiguous. The CDR3 loop spans 13 amino acids. Trimming removed 2 bases at V and 3 bases at J, with 8 bases between. The CDR3 nucleotides read TGTGCCAGCAGTTTAAGAGAAAGCTACGAGCAGTACTTC. As protein: CASSLRESYEQYF.

The rearrangement joins TRBV2 to TRBJ1-5; no clear D gene. Germline loops: CDR1 SNHLY, CDR2 FYNNEI. The length of the CDR3 is 12 residues. V lost 1 base, J lost 5 bases, and 3 bases lay in between. CDR3 nucleotide sequence: TGTGCCAGCAGTGAAGGGGATCAGCCCCAGCATTTT. Translation: CASSEGDQPQHF.

This clone appeared once. DNA for the CDR3: TGTGCCAGCAGCCAAGTGGCAGGGCCTGGCTACACCTTC. Protein sequence: CASSQVAGPGYTF. The chain carries TRBV3-1 (or the pseudogene TRBV3-2) and TRBJ1-2; the D gene is possibly TRBD1 (5 bases). Germline assignment: CDR1 LGHDT and CDR2 YNNKEL (reference sequence). V lost 1 base to trimming and J lost 7 bases, with 10 bases between them. The CDR3 consists of 13 residues.

The chain is built from TRBV5-1 and TRBJ1-1, with a possible D match to TRBD1 (5 bases). This CDR3 has 15 amino acids. V lost 2 bases, J lost 7 bases, and 18 bases lay in between. Germline V CDR1 and CDR2: SGHRS, YFSETQ. The CDR3 sequence: CASSLQRGGGSEAFF. CDR3 sequence (DNA): TGCGCCAGCAGCTTACAGCGGGGTGGGGGAAGTGAAGCTTTCTTT.

This chain joins TRBV30 and TRBJ1-1, with D tentatively TRBD1 (5 bases). The V gene lost 1 base and the J gene lost 4 bases, with 10 bases spanning the gap. Germline V CDR1 and CDR2: GTSNPN, SVGIG (reference sequence). The CDR3 contains 13 residues. The CDR3 bases are TGTGCCTGGAGTGGGCAGGGTGGCACTGAAGCTTTCTTT. Amino acids: CAWSGQGGTEAFF. Full variable domain (remainder filled in from reference TRBV30 and TRBJ1-1): SQTIHQWPATLVQPVGSPLSLECTVEGTSNPNLYWYRQAAGRGLQLLFYSVGIGQISSEVPQNLSASRPQDRQFILSSKKLLLSDSGFYLCAWSGQGGTEAFFGQGTRLTVV.

This chain connects TRBV19 to TRBJ2-2; weak D call: TRBD2 (5 bases). The CDR3 runs 11 residues. Germline loops: CDR1 LNHDA, CDR2 SQIVND (reference sequence). V shed 10 bases and J shed 5 bases, with 8 bases lying between them. The CDR3 is CATAGTGELFF. The CDR3 nucleotides are TGTGCCACTGCGGGTACCGGGGAGCTGTTTTTT.